This T cell receptor beta chain originates from a study of T cell responses to AZD1222 COVID-19 vaccine. Study conclusions and caveats: Recipients of AZD1222 seropositive at baseline numbered only 6 or 7.

Note on this clone: The antigen remains undetermined.

CDR3 length: 17 amino acids. Germline V gene lookup returns CDR1 MDHEN and CDR2 SYDVKM. Germline trimming cut 4 bases from V and 5 bases from J; bases unmatched to any gene: 12. TCRdb keeps only in-frame clones here, not all; method: immunoSEQ multiplex PCR. Among some 150,000 clones listed, approximately 88% were seen once. This TCR came from an adult in good health. The rearrangement links TRBV28 to TRBJ2-5; 11 positions match TRBD2. The specimen was peripheral blood, collected on day 0 of AZD1222 vaccination. The CDR3 bases are TGTGCCAGCAGTTCCACATACACTAGCGGGAGAAAGGAGACCCAGTACTTC. It is translated as CASSSTYTSGRKETQYF.